Presented here are 15 T cell receptor beta chains from one specimen sequenced in a study of blood T cell repertoires in COVID-19. Sequenced by immunoSEQ multiplex PCR; TCRdb stores in-frame clones only, minus some. The data show around 200,000 clones, with over 75% seen just once and roughly 12% held by the top ten. Sample: peripheral blood. The receptor set was obtained from a woman aged 45-65 years with acute or convalescent COVID-19.

The V gene is TRBV28, the J gene TRBJ2-7, with D perhaps TRBD2 (6 bases). The CDR3 sequence is 16 residues long. V was trimmed by 5 bases and J by 0 bases, leaving 17 bases between them. Looked up from germline, CDR1 is MDHEN and CDR2 is SYDVKM. CDR3 residues: CASSPAKGRSSYEQYF. Here the CDR3 DNA reads TGTGCCAGCAGTCCCGCTAAAGGGAGGTCCTCCTACGAGCAGTACTTC.

There are many counts of this clone. V and J are TRBV19 and TRBJ1-5, with TRBD1 as a possible D gene (5 bases). Trimming took off 4 bases at V and 1 base at J, with 14 bases between the two ends. CDR1 and CDR2 (germline): LNHDA, SQIVND (reference sequence). The CDR3 is 16 amino acids. CDR3 coding DNA: TGTGCCAGTAGTACCTCGGGGGGTCCCAGCAATCAGCCCCAGCATTTT. Translated, it gives CASSTSGGPSNQPQHF.

V is TRBV18 and J is TRBJ1-1; 7 nucleotides agree with TRBD1. Germline loops: CDR1 KGHSH, CDR2 LQKENI. Trimming cost V 2 bases and J 5 bases; bases outside gene matches: 8. This CDR3 spans 15 amino acids. The CDR3 DNA reads as TGTGCCAGCTCACCAGTAGGTAGGGGGCTGACTGAAGCTTTCTTT. This encodes CASSPVGRGLTEAFF.

This rearrangement joins TRBV29-1 to TRBJ1-1; possibly TRBD1 for D (5 bases). Trimming pared 4 bases from V and 5 bases from J, leaving 17 bases between. Germline values: CDR1 SQVTM, CDR2 ANQGSEA. The CDR3 loop spans 14 amino acids. The CDR3 loop is CSVVQGSVGTEAFF. The CDR3 bases are TGCAGCGTTGTCCAGGGCTCCGTCGGAACTGAAGCTTTCTTT.

This clone was seen a handful of times. V gene TRBV6-5 combines with J gene TRBJ1-1; D may be TRBD1 (5 bases). This CDR3 region has 11 residues. The germline CDR1 and CDR2 sequences are MNHEY and SVGAGI. V shed 7 bases and J shed 8 bases, with 11 bases lying between them. Here the CDR3 reads CASTQGFEAFF. In nucleotides, the CDR3 is TGTGCCAGCACCCAGGGTTTCGAAGCTTTCTTT.

For the CDR3, the DNA is TGTGCCAGCAGCTCTACAGGGAGCCTGAACCAGCTACAGACCCAGTACTTC. Encoded protein: CASSSTGSLNQLQTQYF. This sequence joins TRBV7-6 and TRBJ2-5; D perhaps matches TRBD1 (6 bases). Germline V lookup: CDR1 SGHVS, CDR2 FNYEAQ. V lost 4 bases and J lost 6, with 24 bases in between. This CDR3 is built from 17 residues.

The chain joins TRBV20-1 to TRBJ2-7; tentative D call: TRBD1 (6 bases). Between the trimmed V and J ends, which lost 5 bases and 3 bases, there was a span of 8 bases. Germline V gene lookup returns CDR1 DFQATT and CDR2 SNEGSKA (reference sequence). CDR3 length: 11 amino acids. In DNA, the CDR3 is TGCAGTGCTGGACAGAGCTACGAGCAGTACTTC. Amino acids: CSAGQSYEQYF.

V and J are TRBV24-1 and TRBJ2-2; TRBD1 matches at 8 bases. V shed 4 bases and J 4 bases; nucleotides not matched to a gene: 7. The CDR3 sequence is 16 residues long. CDR1 is KGHDR and CDR2 is SFDVKD in the germline V gene. The CDR3 DNA reads TGTGCCACCAGTGAGCCAGGGGGCGATTTCACCGGGGAGCTGTTTTTT. Its protein is CATSEPGGDFTGELFF.

CDR3 nucleotide sequence: TGCGCCAGCAGCCAAGTCCCAGACACCGGGGAGCTGTTTTTT. Amino acid sequence: CASSQVPDTGELFF. V is TRBV4-3 and J is TRBJ2-2, with unresolved D. The CDR3 contains 14 residues. V was clipped by 1 base and J by 3 bases, with 6 bases between them. The V gene's germline CDR1 is LGHNA and CDR2 YSLEER.

This chain uses TRBV30 with TRBJ2-2; 7 bases are shared with TRBD2. CDR1 and CDR2 from the germline V gene are GTSNPN and SVGIG (reference sequence). V shed 2 bases and J 3 bases; nucleotides not matched to a gene: 6. The CDR3 contains 15 residues. For the CDR3, the DNA is TGTGCCTGGAGTAAGGCGGGGGTGGACACCGGGGAGCTGTTTTTT. This translates into CAWSKAGVDTGELFF.

This sequence joins TRBV2 and TRBJ1-2; tentatively, D is TRBD1 (6 bases). The length of the CDR3 is 12 residues. V was pared by 6 bases and J by 8 bases, with 13 bases between. Germline loops: CDR1 SNHLY, CDR2 FYNNEI. The chain's CDR3 is CASRAQGWGYTF. The DNA of the CDR3 is TGTGCCAGCAGAGCACAGGGTTGGGGCTACACCTTC.

The chain employs TRBV5-4 and TRBJ2-3, with D tentatively TRBD2 (5 bases). CDR3 length equals 15 residues. Germline-derived CDR1 and CDR2 are SGHNT and YYREEE (reference sequence). Trimming shortened V by 3 bases and J by 2 bases, and 13 bases separated the two germline ends. The CDR3 region is CASSYRTGYTDTQYF. The CDR3 coding sequence is TGTGCCAGCAGCTATCGGACTGGATACACAGATACGCAGTATTTT.

The chain is built from TRBV7-2 and TRBJ1-1; 7 nucleotides agree with TRBD1. The CDR3 length is 14 residues. The junction had 3 bases not matched to a gene; V was cut back by 1 base and J by 4 bases. From germline, CDR1 is SGHTA and CDR2 FQGNSA. The CDR3 nucleotides are TGTGCCAGCAGCTTAGTTCAGGGGGTCACTGAAGCTTTCTTT. Its protein product is CASSLVQGVTEAFF.

The chain employs TRBV7-2 and TRBJ2-2, with 8 bases that match TRBD1. Germline loops: CDR1 SGHTA, CDR2 FQGNSA. CDR3 length equals 15 residues. Unmatched junction bases numbered 5, after V lost 3 bases and J lost 5 bases. CDR3 region: CASSFLTGGTGELFF. The CDR3 DNA reads TGTGCCAGCAGCTTTCTAACAGGGGGGACCGGGGAGCTGTTTTTT.

The genes are TRBV30 and TRBJ1-2; D call uncertain. The CDR3 has 13 residues. V dropped 6 bases and J dropped 1 base, with 12 bases sitting between them. Germline CDR1 reads GTSNPN; CDR2 reads SVGIG (reference sequence). CDR3 DNA sequence: TGTGCCTGCCGAAATGGCAGTAACTATGGCTACACCTTC. This sequence encodes CACRNGSNYGYTF.